This TCR beta chain was identified during a study of cytomegalovirus exposure and HLA in healthy donors. Unmatched junction bases numbered 6, after V lost 4 bases and J lost 4 bases. Germline CDR1 is SGHTA and CDR2 is FQGNSA. This CDR3 region has 16 residues. Broader study findings: The classifier was said to identify cytomegalovirus status with high specificity and sensitivity.

This PCR relied on a set of 60 Vbeta primers and 13 Jbeta primers. Per the authors' pipeline: A later analysis tallied about 80 million unique TCR beta chains, 8.5 million to 11 million of them shared. Only in-frame clones appear in the TCRdb table, and some are missing; sequencing was by immunoSEQ multiplex PCR. V, J and clone size are taken as reported in that table, and D and trimming were inferred from the DNA itself. The data contain 65,000 to 70,000 clones, just over 75% of them singletons. This clone came up a few times. Its antigen is still unknown. Sequencing was carried out using PBMCs. The chain employs TRBV7-2 and TRBJ2-2; 10 bases map to TRBD1. This sequence was found in a man aged 45-65 years in good health and CMV-seronegative. The CDR3 coding sequence is TGTGCCAGCAGCTCGAGGACAGGGGGTGGCACCGGGGAGCTGTTTTTT. Its protein is CASSSRTGGGTGELFF.